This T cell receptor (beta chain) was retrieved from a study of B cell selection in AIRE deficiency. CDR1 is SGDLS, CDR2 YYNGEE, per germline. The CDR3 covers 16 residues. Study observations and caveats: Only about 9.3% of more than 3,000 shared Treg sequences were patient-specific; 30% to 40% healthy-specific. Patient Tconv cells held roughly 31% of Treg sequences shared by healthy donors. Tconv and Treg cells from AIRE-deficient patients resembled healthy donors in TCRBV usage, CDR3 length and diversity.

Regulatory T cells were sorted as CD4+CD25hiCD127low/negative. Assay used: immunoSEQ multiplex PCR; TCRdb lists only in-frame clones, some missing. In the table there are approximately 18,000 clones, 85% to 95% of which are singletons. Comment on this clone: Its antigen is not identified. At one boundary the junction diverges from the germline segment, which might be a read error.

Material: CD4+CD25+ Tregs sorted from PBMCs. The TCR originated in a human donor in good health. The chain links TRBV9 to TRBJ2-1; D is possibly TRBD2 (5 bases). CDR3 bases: TGTGTCAGCAGCGTTGGATTCTCAATCGGGATGAATGAGCAGTTCTTC. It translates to CVSSVGFSIGMNEQFF. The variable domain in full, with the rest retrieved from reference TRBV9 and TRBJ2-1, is DSGVTQTPKHLITATGQRVTLRCSPRSGDLSVYWYQQSLDQGLQFLIQYYNGEERAKGNILERFSAQQFPDLHSELNLSSLELGDSALYFCVSSVGFSIGMNEQFFGPGTRLTVL.